This T cell receptor beta chain was retrieved from a study of early T cells in non-severe SARS-CoV-2 infection. A single record per CDR3 protein comes from TCRdb applying MiXCR to the 5' RACE reads. The table records 70,000 to 90,000 distinct CDR3 sequences, around 11% of them present only once. In regard to this clonotype: A clone one base away is much larger, so this may be a read error.

The receptor was derived from an adult who was a healthcare worker with PCR-confirmed SARS-CoV-2 infection or an uninfected control (not recorded which). The sample comprised whole blood.

DNA for the CDR3: TGTGCCAGCAGCGGTCTAGCGGGAGCTAGCACAGATACGCTGTATTTT. As protein: CASSGLAGASTDTLYF. J is TRBJ2-3 and V is TRBV9; 10 bases are shared with TRBD2. The CDR3 totals 16 residues. Germline CDR1 SGDLS, CDR2 YYNGEE.